Below, 4 T cell receptor beta chains from the same sample are listed, as sequenced in a study of T-cell reconstitution after alpha-beta-depleted transplantation in children. Construction of the TCRbeta library involved unique molecular identifiers. TCRdb used MiXCR to reprocess the PCR reads, holding one entry per CDR3 protein. The sample includes approximately 420,000 distinct CDR3 sequences, around 9.9% of them seen just once. The sample here was PBMCs from the stem cell graft donor, taken from the stem cell graft. The receptors originated from a human donor who donated a stem cell graft to a child with acute myeloid leukemia.

This clonotype has a handful of counts. The chain recombines TRBV10-1 with TRBJ2-5; D is perhaps TRBD2 (7 bases). Looked up from germline, CDR1 is WNHNN and CDR2 is SYGVQD (reference sequence). The CDR3 has 14 amino acids. Trimming removed 10 bases at V and 2 bases at J, with 17 bases between. CDR3 sequence: CATSRGGEQETQYF. In DNA form, the CDR3 reads TGCGCCACCTCGAGGGGGGGAGAACAAGAGACCCAGTACTTC.

The genes are TRBV5-1 and TRBJ2-1; 8 nucleotides match TRBD1. The CDR3 runs 15 residues. Germline CDR1 is SGHRS and CDR2 is YFSETQ. Trimming took 7 bases from V and 5 from J; bases not matched to a gene: 11. This chain's CDR3 is CASDRGGVQDNEQFF. The CDR3 nucleotides are TGCGCCAGCGACAGGGGAGGCGTCCAGGACAATGAGCAGTTCTTC. The full variable domain, its missing parts supplied by reference TRBV5-1 and TRBJ2-1, is KAGVTQTPRYLIKTRGQQVTLSCSPISGHRSVSWYQQTPGQGLQFLFEYFSETQRNKGNFPGRFSGRQFSNSRSEMNVSTLELGDSALYLCASDRGGVQDNEQFFGPGTRLTVL.

This clonotype was picked up many times. CDR3 protein: CASSLAGTTETQYF. The CDR3, as DNA: TGCGCCAGCAGCTTGGCCGGGACTACAGAGACCCAGTACTTC. The rearrangement uses TRBV5-1 and TRBJ2-5; 7 bases align to TRBD2. CDR1 is SGHRS and CDR2 is YFSETQ in the germline V gene. The CDR3 contains 14 residues. The J segment lost 4 bases and the V segment lost 0 bases, leaving 3 bases of the junction unmatched.

This clonotype was found many times. The chain joins TRBV29-1 to TRBJ2-2; no firm D call. Germline CDR1 and CDR2: SQVTM and ANQGSEA. CDR3 length: 15 residues. Trimming left V 3 bases short and J 4 bases short, with 15 bases between. Written as DNA, the CDR3 is TGCAGCGTTGAGGCTCCCAACGCCCCCACCGGGGAGCTGTTTTTT. It yields the protein CSVEAPNAPTGELFF.